These 11 T cell receptor beta chains came from one sample sequenced in a study of a mutant IDH1 vaccine in newly diagnosed glioma. Regarding time point: week 35, safety follow-up. Topical imiquimod accompanied each vaccine dose, which consisted of 300 ug of mutant IDH1 20-mer peptide. The repertoire was sequenced with immunoSEQ multiplex PCR; TCRdb's copy has only in-frame clones and lacks some. Of 60,000 or so clones listed, 84% are singletons. The antigens of these receptors remain unknown. The source material was PBMCs, sampled from a glioma patient whose treatment included an IDH1 peptide vaccine. All receptors come from a young man with glioma.

This rearrangement joins TRBV18 to TRBJ1-1; no clear D. Per germline, CDR1 KGHSH and CDR2 LQKENI. This CDR3 has 12 amino acids. The V end lost 3 bases, the J end lost 6 bases, and 8 bases lay between the germline ends. The CDR3 here is CASSPYEAEAFF. In nucleotides, the CDR3 is TGTGCCAGCTCACCTTACGAGGCTGAAGCTTTCTTT.

This chain joins TRBV7-9 and TRBJ2-3; possible D gene TRBD2, 6 bases. The germline V gene has CDR1 SEHNR and CDR2 FQNEAQ (reference sequence). This CDR3 region has 14 residues. V shed 1 base and J shed 2 bases, with 7 bases lying between them. As DNA, the CDR3 is TGTGCCAGCAGCTTAGGGGGGGACACAGATACGCAGTATTTT. It yields the protein CASSLGGDTDTQYF.

The CDR3 protein is CASSLWGRETQYF. The CDR3 bases are TGTGCCAGCAGCTTATGGGGGCGGGAGACCCAGTACTTC. The chain joins TRBV7-6 to TRBJ2-5, with a tentative D call TRBD1 (6 bases). Germline CDR1 SGHVS, CDR2 FNYEAQ. CDR3 size: 13 residues. Trimming took 2 bases from V and 5 from J, leaving 9 bases between them.

The rearrangement links TRBV11-2 to TRBJ2-3, with no clear D. This CDR3 contains 15 residues. V gave up 5 bases and J gave up 6 bases, with 18 bases separating them. Germline V gives CDR1 SGHAT, CDR2 FQNNGV. The CDR3 is CASSHRQGQMDTQYF. In nucleotides, the CDR3 is TGTGCCAGCAGCCACAGACAAGGCCAGATGGATACGCAGTATTTT.

This clone was detected a few times. The chain has TRBV6-1 and TRBJ1-5, with a possible D match to TRBD1 (5 bases). The CDR3 has 13 residues. The V end lost 4 bases, the J end lost 9 bases, and 13 bases lay between the germline ends. Germline-derived CDR1 and CDR2 are MNHNS and SASEGT. The CDR3 nucleotides read TGTGCCAGCAGTGTTTCTGGGGCAGGGCCCCAGCATTTT. Its translation: CASSVSGAGPQHF.

The chain employs TRBV20-1 and TRBJ1-2, with D hard to call. Germline V CDR1 and CDR2: DFQATT, SNEGSKA (reference sequence). The CDR3 covers 11 residues. Trimming shortened V by 3 bases and J by 8 bases, and 10 bases separated the two germline ends. CDR3 loop: CSASLGLGYTF. DNA of the CDR3: TGCAGTGCTAGCCTGGGTTTGGGCTACACCTTC.

The chain carries TRBV4-1 and TRBJ1-2; TRBD1 matches at 8 bases. V dropped 5 bases and J dropped 0; count of bases not matched to a gene: 2. The length of the CDR3 is 14 residues. Germline CDR1 and CDR2: MGHRA and YSYEKL. CDR3 nucleotide sequence: TGCGCCAGCAGCGGACAGGGAGCTAACTATGGCTACACCTTC. Translating gives CASSGQGANYGYTF.

A few counts support this clone. V gene TRBV29-1 combines with J gene TRBJ2-1; 7 bases map to TRBD2. The CDR3 runs to 15 residues. CDR1 is SQVTM and CDR2 is ANQGSEA in the germline V gene. V was pared by 5 bases and J by 8 bases, with 15 bases of the junction left unmatched. The CDR3 nucleotides are TGCAGCGTTATACCCGGGACTACCATTGCGCATGAGCAGTTCTTC. Amino acids: CSVIPGTTIAHEQFF.

V gene TRBV18 combines with J gene TRBJ1-4; D is uncertain. The CDR3 runs 15 residues. Germline CDR1 is KGHSH and CDR2 is LQKENI. V was shortened by 3 bases and J by 4 bases, with 12 bases between the two germline ends. CDR3 DNA sequence: TGTGCCAGCTCACCGATTTTGGGTCGTAATGAAAAACTGTTTTTT. Protein: CASSPILGRNEKLFF.

The chain is built from TRBV13 and TRBJ2-3, with 12 bases fitting TRBD2. This CDR3 is 16 amino acids long. Trimming removed 5 bases from V and 0 bases from J; junction bases left unmatched: 3. Germline-derived CDR1 and CDR2 are PRHDT and FYEKMQ (reference sequence). This CDR3 is CASSTGTSGSTDTQYF. The DNA for the CDR3 is TGTGCCAGCAGCACAGGGACTAGCGGGAGCACAGATACGCAGTATTTT.

V and J are TRBV7-9 and TRBJ2-3, with 7 positions matching TRBD2. CDR3 size: 14 residues. Germline lookup yields CDR1 SEHNR and CDR2 FQNEAQ (reference sequence). V gave up 4 bases and J gave up 3 bases; unmatched junction bases: 4. CDR3 amino acids: CASSYPGGTDTQYF. CDR3 coding DNA: TGTGCCAGCAGCTACCCGGGGGGAACAGATACGCAGTATTTT.